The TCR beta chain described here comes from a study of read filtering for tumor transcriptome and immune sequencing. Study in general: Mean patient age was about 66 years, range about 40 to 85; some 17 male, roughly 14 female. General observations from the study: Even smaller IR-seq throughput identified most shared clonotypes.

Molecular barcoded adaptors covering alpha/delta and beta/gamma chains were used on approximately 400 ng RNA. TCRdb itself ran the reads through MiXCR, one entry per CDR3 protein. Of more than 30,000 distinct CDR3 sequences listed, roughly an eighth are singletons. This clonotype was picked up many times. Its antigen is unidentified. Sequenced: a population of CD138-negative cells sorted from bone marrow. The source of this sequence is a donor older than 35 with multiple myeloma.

CDR3 residues: CASSIGAGEDEQFF. As DNA, the CDR3 is TGTGCCAGTAGTATAGGGGCCGGAGAGGATGAGCAGTTCTTC. This chain joins TRBV19 and TRBJ2-1; the D is unclear. V gave up 1 base and J gave up 8 bases, with 12 bases separating them. Germline V CDR1 and CDR2: LNHDA, SQIVND (reference sequence). The CDR3 spans 14 residues.